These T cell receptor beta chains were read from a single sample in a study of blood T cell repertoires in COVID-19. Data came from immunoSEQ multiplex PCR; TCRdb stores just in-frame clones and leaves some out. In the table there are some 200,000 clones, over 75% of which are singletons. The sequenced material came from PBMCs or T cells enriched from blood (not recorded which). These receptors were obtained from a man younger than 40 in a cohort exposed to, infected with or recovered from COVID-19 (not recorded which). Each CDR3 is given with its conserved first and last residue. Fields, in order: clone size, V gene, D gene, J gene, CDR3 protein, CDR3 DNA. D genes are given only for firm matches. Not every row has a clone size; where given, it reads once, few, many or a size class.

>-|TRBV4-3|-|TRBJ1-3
CASSQGPGYISGNTIYF
TGCGCCAGCAGCCAAGGCCCAGGGTATATCTCCGGAAACACCATATATTTT
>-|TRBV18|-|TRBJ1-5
CASSKTNSNQPQHF
TGTGCCAGCTCCAAGACAAATAGCAATCAGCCCCAGCATTTT
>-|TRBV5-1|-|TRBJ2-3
CASSWTSTDTQYF
TGCGCCAGCAGCTGGACTAGCACAGATACGCAGTATTTT
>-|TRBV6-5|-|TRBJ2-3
CASSYGAIPSTDTQYF
TGTGCCAGCAGTTACGGGGCGATACCCTCTACAGATACGCAGTATTTT
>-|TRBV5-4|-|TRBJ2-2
CASSPNELITGELFF
TGTGCCAGCAGCCCCAACGAACTTATTACCGGGGAGCTGTTTTTT
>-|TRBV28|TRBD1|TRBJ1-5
CASRPPGGVGYQPQHF
TGTGCCAGCAGACCCCCAGGGGGAGTCGGGTACCAGCCCCAGCATTTT
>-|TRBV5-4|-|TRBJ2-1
CASRKEAGPNYNEQFF
TGTGCCAGCAGAAAGGAAGCGGGCCCAAACTACAATGAGCAGTTCTTC
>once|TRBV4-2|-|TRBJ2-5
CASSQDYKLSVETQYF
TGTGCCAGCAGCCAAGATTATAAACTTAGCGTTGAGACCCAGTACTTC
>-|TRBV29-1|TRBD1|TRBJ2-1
CSAAQGAKSEQFF
TGCAGCGCTGCCCAGGGGGCAAAGAGTGAGCAGTTCTTC
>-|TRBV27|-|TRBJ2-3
CASSPYWSLASSDTQYF
TGTGCCAGCAGTCCCTACTGGTCTCTAGCGTCCTCAGATACGCAGTATTTT
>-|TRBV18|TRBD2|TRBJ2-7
CASSPKLAGVGDSYEQYF
TGTGCCAGCTCACCAAAACTAGCGGGAGTAGGGGACTCCTACGAGCAGTACTTC
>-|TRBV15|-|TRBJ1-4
CATSRDGGGAPNEKLFF
TGTGCCACCAGCAGAGATGGGGGGGGCGCCCCTAATGAAAAACTGTTTTTT
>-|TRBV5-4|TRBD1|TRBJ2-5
CASSLKTGGKETQYF
TGTGCCAGCAGCCTGAAGACAGGGGGAAAAGAGACCCAGTACTTC
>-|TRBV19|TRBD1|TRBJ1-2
CASSPHHRGDNYGYTF
TGTGCCAGTAGTCCCCACCACAGGGGAGATAACTATGGCTACACCTTC
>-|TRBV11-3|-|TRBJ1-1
CASSLGGNTEAFF
TGTGCCAGCAGCTTAGGCGGAAACACTGAAGCTTTCTTT
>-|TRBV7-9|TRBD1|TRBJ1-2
CASSMQQGAGGYTF
TGTGCCAGCAGCATGCAACAGGGGGCGGGCGGCTACACCTTC
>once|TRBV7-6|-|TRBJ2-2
CASSLISGSGELFF
TGTGCCAGCAGCTTAATATCCGGGTCCGGGGAGCTGTTTTTT
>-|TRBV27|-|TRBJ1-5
CASSLIGGSNQPQHF
TGTGCCAGCAGTTTAATAGGCGGCAGCAATCAGCCCCAGCATTTT
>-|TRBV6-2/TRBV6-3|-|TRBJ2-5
CASSFIAGETQYF
TGTGCCAGCAGTTTCATCGCAGGGGAGACCCAGTACTTC
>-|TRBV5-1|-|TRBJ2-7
CASSPWAGLSSYEQYF
TGCGCCAGCAGCCCCTGGGCCGGTTTAAGCTCCTACGAGCAGTACTTC
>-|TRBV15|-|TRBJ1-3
CATSRASKGLLTNSGNTIYF
TGTGCCACCAGCAGAGCATCCAAAGGACTCCTTACTAACTCTGGAAACACCATATATTTT
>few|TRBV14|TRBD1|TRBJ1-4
CASSRATGATNEKLFF
TGTGCCAGCAGCCGGGCGACAGGGGCAACTAATGAAAAACTGTTTTTT
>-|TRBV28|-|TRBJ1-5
CASSLSGPGQPQHF
TGTGCCAGCAGTTTGAGCGGTCCGGGGCAGCCCCAGCATTTT
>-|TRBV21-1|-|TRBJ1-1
CASSKGPRGRGTEAFF
TGTGCCAGCAGCAAAGGTCCCAGGGGGCGCGGGACTGAAGCTTTCTTT
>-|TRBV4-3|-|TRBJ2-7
CASSQDRFYEQYF
TGCGCCAGCAGCCAAGACAGATTCTACGAGCAGTACTTC
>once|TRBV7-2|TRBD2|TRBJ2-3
CASSLSLAGGQDTQYF
TGTGCCAGCAGCTTGAGTTTAGCGGGAGGGCAAGATACGCAGTATTTT